The rows below give T cell receptor beta chains drawn from one sample of a study of cytomegalovirus exposure and HLA in healthy donors. Measured with immunoSEQ multiplex PCR; TCRdb has only the in-frame clones, and not every one. The data contain around 40,000 clones, about two thirds of them singletons. Sequenced material: PBMCs. These receptors were obtained from a young woman in good health and CMV-seronegative. Both conserved end residues are part of each CDR3. Each record gives: J gene, CDR3 length, clone size, D gene, V gene, CDR3 DNA, CDR3 protein. The D gene is left open where the match is weak. Expanded clones get a size class; other rows say once, few or many, or leave the size out.

J gene: TRBJ2-7; CDR3 length: 15; clone size: -; D gene: TRBD2; V gene: TRBV6-5; CDR3 DNA: TGTGCCAGCAGAGGACTCGGGACTAGCGCCTACGAGCAGTACTTC; CDR3 protein: CASRGLGTSAYEQYF
J gene: TRBJ2-5; CDR3 length: 15; clone size: -; D gene: TRBD2; V gene: TRBV4-2; CDR3 DNA: TGTGCCAGCAGCCACCCAGCGGGGGGGCCGGAGACCCAGTACTTC; CDR3 protein: CASSHPAGGPETQYF
J gene: TRBJ2-1; CDR3 length: 16; clone size: few; D gene: TRBD2; V gene: TRBV28; CDR3 DNA: TGTGCCAGCAGTTTCCCCACTAGCGGTTGGTACAATGAGCAGTTCTTC; CDR3 protein: CASSFPTSGWYNEQFF
J gene: TRBJ2-3; CDR3 length: 16; clone size: -; D gene: TRBD2; V gene: TRBV5-1; CDR3 DNA: TGCGCCAGCAGCTTGGCCTGGGTAGCGGGAACAGATACGCAGTATTTT; CDR3 protein: CASSLAWVAGTDTQYF
J gene: TRBJ1-1; CDR3 length: 14; clone size: few; D gene: -; V gene: TRBV25-1; CDR3 DNA: TGTGCCAGCAGTGCCTCGGGACAGAACACTGAAGCTTTCTTT; CDR3 protein: CASSASGQNTEAFF
J gene: TRBJ1-6; CDR3 length: 16; clone size: -; D gene: TRBD1; V gene: TRBV28; CDR3 DNA: TGTGCCAGCAGTCCCCCTCGGAGGGGGCAGAGGTCACCCCTCCACTTT; CDR3 protein: CASSPPRRGQRSPLHF
J gene: TRBJ1-2; CDR3 length: 17; clone size: -; D gene: -; V gene: TRBV2; CDR3 DNA: TGTGCCAGCAGTGAATTCGCCGGGGATGTCCACTCCAGAGGCTACACCTTC; CDR3 protein: CASSEFAGDVHSRGYTF
J gene: TRBJ1-4; CDR3 length: 16; clone size: -; D gene: TRBD1; V gene: TRBV6-1; CDR3 DNA: TGTGCCAGCAGTGACGGGACAGGGGGAACTAATGAAAAACTGTTTTTT; CDR3 protein: CASSDGTGGTNEKLFF
J gene: TRBJ2-5; CDR3 length: 16; clone size: -; D gene: TRBD2; V gene: TRBV30; CDR3 DNA: TGTGCCTGGACTGACCAGGAAGCGGGGGGGTATGAGACCCAGTACTTC; CDR3 protein: CAWTDQEAGGYETQYF
J gene: TRBJ2-1; CDR3 length: 14; clone size: -; D gene: -; V gene: TRBV5-1; CDR3 DNA: TGCGCCAGCAGCTTTTCCCAGGGGTGGAATGAGCAGTTCTTC; CDR3 protein: CASSFSQGWNEQFF
J gene: TRBJ1-4; CDR3 length: 16; clone size: -; D gene: -; V gene: TRBV4-2; CDR3 DNA: TGTGCCAGCAGCCAAGAGCGGACAGCAACTAATGAAAAACTGTTTTTT; CDR3 protein: CASSQERTATNEKLFF
J gene: TRBJ2-5; CDR3 length: 11; clone size: -; D gene: -; V gene: TRBV30; CDR3 DNA: TGTGCCTGGACCCCCGTCGAGACCCAGTACTTC; CDR3 protein: CAWTPVETQYF
J gene: TRBJ2-5; CDR3 length: 15; clone size: -; D gene: TRBD2; V gene: TRBV2; CDR3 DNA: TGTGCCAGCAGTCCCCTAGCGGGGCTTCAAGAGACCCAGTACTTC; CDR3 protein: CASSPLAGLQETQYF
J gene: TRBJ2-5; CDR3 length: 16; clone size: few; D gene: -; V gene: TRBV7-8; CDR3 DNA: TGTGCCAGCAGCTTAAATTCGGGTTCTAACCAAGAGACCCAGTACTTC; CDR3 protein: CASSLNSGSNQETQYF
J gene: TRBJ2-1; CDR3 length: 15; clone size: once; D gene: -; V gene: TRBV15; CDR3 DNA: TGTGCCACCAGCTCAGATCCAGGTCGGGGCAATGAGCAGTTCTTC; CDR3 protein: CATSSDPGRGNEQFF
J gene: TRBJ2-7; CDR3 length: 14; clone size: few; D gene: -; V gene: TRBV10-3; CDR3 DNA: TGTGCCATCAGAGAAGAGGGCGGGGCCTGGGAGCAGTACTTC; CDR3 protein: CAIREEGGAWEQYF
J gene: TRBJ2-6; CDR3 length: 18; clone size: -; D gene: -; V gene: TRBV21-1; CDR3 DNA: TGTGCCAGCAGCATGGTGCGGGCCGGTAGTTCTGGGGCCAACGTCCTGACTTTC; CDR3 protein: CASSMVRAGSSGANVLTF
J gene: TRBJ1-1; CDR3 length: 13; clone size: -; D gene: -; V gene: TRBV29-1; CDR3 DNA: TGCAGCGTCGGCTTGACGGGAGGCACTGAAGCTTTCTTT; CDR3 protein: CSVGLTGGTEAFF
J gene: TRBJ2-7; CDR3 length: 16; clone size: few; D gene: TRBD2; V gene: TRBV5-6; CDR3 DNA: TGTGCCAGCAGCTTGGGGGGACGGCCAGCGGGGTACGAGCAGTACTTC; CDR3 protein: CASSLGGRPAGYEQYF
J gene: TRBJ1-5; CDR3 length: 15; clone size: -; D gene: -; V gene: TRBV5-1; CDR3 DNA: TGCGCCAGCAGTAGCTCTACCATAGGGGATCAGCCCCAGCATTTT; CDR3 protein: CASSSSTIGDQPQHF
J gene: TRBJ2-1; CDR3 length: 10; clone size: -; D gene: -; V gene: TRBV19; CDR3 DNA: TGTGCCACCGAGGGCAGTGAGCAGTTCTTC; CDR3 protein: CATEGSEQFF
J gene: TRBJ1-1; CDR3 length: 15; clone size: -; D gene: TRBD1; V gene: TRBV14; CDR3 DNA: TGTGCCAGCAGCCGCCGACAGGGAGGATACACTGAAGCTTTCTTT; CDR3 protein: CASSRRQGGYTEAFF
J gene: TRBJ2-7; CDR3 length: 13; clone size: -; D gene: -; V gene: TRBV7-2; CDR3 DNA: TGTGCCAGCAGCTCGACATTTGCCTACGAGCAGTACTTC; CDR3 protein: CASSSTFAYEQYF